The 6 T cell receptor beta chains given below trace back to one sample, sequenced in a study of blood T cell repertoires in COVID-19. Sequenced by immunoSEQ multiplex PCR; TCRdb stores in-frame clones only, minus some. The sample holds 150,000 or so clones, around 79% seen once. The sample comprised peripheral blood. Receptors were obtained from a woman aged 65 to 85 with COVID-19, enrolled during active disease.

This clone was counted a few times. CDR3 sequence (DNA): TGTGCCAGCAGCTTAGCGAAGGGGTCGGACGAGCAGTACTTC. This gives the protein CASSLAKGSDEQYF. This rearrangement joins TRBV7-2 to TRBJ2-7; tentatively, D is TRBD1 (5 bases). V gave up 0 bases and J gave up 5 bases, with 11 bases separating them. CDR1 and CDR2 from the germline V gene are SGHTA and FQGNSA. The CDR3 contains 14 residues.

The rearrangement uses TRBV2 and TRBJ2-3; 9 nucleotides align to TRBD1. Unmatched junction bases numbered 12, after V lost 6 bases and J lost 2 bases. The CDR3 is 17 amino acids. Germline CDR1 reads SNHLY; CDR2 reads FYNNEI. The CDR3, as DNA: TGTGCCAGCAGCGCGGGACAGGGAAGACGAGTCACAGATACGCAGTATTTT. Translated, it gives CASSAGQGRRVTDTQYF.

This clone was recorded at least ten times. The chain combines TRBV19 with TRBJ2-1; 7 nucleotides match TRBD1. This CDR3 region has 15 residues. Trimming at V came to 0 bases and at J to 3 bases, leaving 2 bases not matched to a gene. Germline CDR1 reads LNHDA; CDR2 reads SQIVND (reference sequence). This CDR3 is CASSIEGTVYNEQFF. CDR3 bases: TGTGCCAGTAGTATAGAGGGGACAGTCTACAATGAGCAGTTCTTC.

This chain links TRBV30 with TRBJ1-3, with D possibly matching TRBD1 (5 bases). This CDR3 has 13 residues. CDR1 GTSNPN and CDR2 SVGIG come from the germline V gene (reference sequence). V lost 7 bases and J 4 bases, leaving 14 bases between the germline ends. CDR3 DNA sequence: TGTGCCTTAGACAGTGTAGGAGGAAACACCATATATTTT. Translation gives CALDSVGGNTIYF.

This sequence joins TRBV2 and TRBJ1-5; maybe TRBD1 (5 bases). Germline V gene lookup returns CDR1 SNHLY and CDR2 FYNNEI. V dropped 0 bases and J dropped 7 bases, with 10 bases sitting between them. The CDR3 extends over 14 amino acids. The CDR3 DNA follows: TGTGCCAGCAGTGAAGCTGAGAACAGGCAGCCCCAGCATTTT. Amino acids: CASSEAENRQPQHF.

A few counts support this clone. CDR3 sequence: CASSPGTAVNEKLFF. In DNA form, the CDR3 reads TGTGCCAGCAGCCCCGGGACAGCCGTGAATGAAAAACTGTTTTTT. The chain uses TRBV5-4 and TRBJ1-4; 7 positions agree with TRBD1. J lost 5 bases, V lost 4 bases, and 8 bases had no gene match. The CDR3 sequence is 15 residues long. Germline-derived CDR1 and CDR2 are SGHNT and YYREEE (reference sequence).